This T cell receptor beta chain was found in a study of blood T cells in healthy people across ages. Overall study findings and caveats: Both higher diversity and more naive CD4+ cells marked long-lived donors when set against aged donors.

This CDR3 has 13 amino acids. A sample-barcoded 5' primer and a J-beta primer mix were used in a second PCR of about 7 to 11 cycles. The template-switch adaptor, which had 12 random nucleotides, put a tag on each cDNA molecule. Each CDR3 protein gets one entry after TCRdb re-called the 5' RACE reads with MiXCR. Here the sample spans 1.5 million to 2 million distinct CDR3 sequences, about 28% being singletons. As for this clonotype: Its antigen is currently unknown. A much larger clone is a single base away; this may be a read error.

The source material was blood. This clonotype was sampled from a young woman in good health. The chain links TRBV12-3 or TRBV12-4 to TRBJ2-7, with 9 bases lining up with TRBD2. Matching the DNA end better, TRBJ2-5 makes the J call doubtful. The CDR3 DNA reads TGTGCCAGCAGTAATAGCGGGGGAGTGACCCAGTACTTC. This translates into CASSNSGGVTQYF.